The table lists the clone carrying this T cell receptor beta chain with many counts. Its antigen is still unknown. For the second PCR, which ran for about 6 to 12 cycles, a sample-barcoded 5' primer and a J-beta primer mix were used. TCRdb re-analysed the 5' RACE reads in MiXCR, keeping a single row per CDR3 protein. The sample lists 870,000 or so distinct CDR3 sequences; 29% were seen once. In terms of origin and age, donors were healthy Caucasian individuals from Russia aged roughly 6 to 95. No fewer than 5.5 micrograms of total RNA were isolated from every sample. The sample is drawn from a study of blood T cells in healthy people across ages. The V gene lost 5 bases and the J gene lost 4 bases, with 14 bases spanning the gap. The germline gives CDR1 MNHEY, CDR2 SVGAGI. The CDR3 contains 14 residues. Study-level findings and limits: As age increased, TCR beta diversity per million T cells fell in a roughly linear fashion. When one million T cells were used, diversity estimates were thought to be underestimates.

The origin of this receptor is a woman of 80 years or more in good health. The sequenced sample consisted of blood. The chain combines TRBV6-5 with TRBJ2-5; D is perhaps TRBD1 or TRBD2 (6 bases each). The CDR3 DNA sequence: TGTGCCAGCAGTAGGGGGGCCGTGAGAGAGACCCAGTACTTC. It is translated as CASSRGAVRETQYF.